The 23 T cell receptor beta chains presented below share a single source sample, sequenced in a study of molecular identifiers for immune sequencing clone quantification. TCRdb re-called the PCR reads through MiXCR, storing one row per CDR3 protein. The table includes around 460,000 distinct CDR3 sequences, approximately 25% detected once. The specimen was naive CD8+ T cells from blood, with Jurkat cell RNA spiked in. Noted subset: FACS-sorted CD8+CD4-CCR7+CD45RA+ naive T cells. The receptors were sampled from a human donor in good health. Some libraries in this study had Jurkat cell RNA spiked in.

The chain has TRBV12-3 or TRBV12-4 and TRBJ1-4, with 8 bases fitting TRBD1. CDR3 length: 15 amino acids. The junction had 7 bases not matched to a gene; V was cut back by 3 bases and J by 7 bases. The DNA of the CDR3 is TGTGCCAGCAGTTTCTCCGGACAGGGTAGTGAAAAACTGTTTTTT. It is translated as CASSFSGQGSEKLFF.

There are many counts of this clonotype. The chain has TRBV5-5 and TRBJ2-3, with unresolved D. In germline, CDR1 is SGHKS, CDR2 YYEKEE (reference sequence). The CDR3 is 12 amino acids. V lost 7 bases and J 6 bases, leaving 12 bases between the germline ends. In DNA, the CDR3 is TGTGCCAGCCTCCAATCCTCGGATACGCAGTATTTT. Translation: CASLQSSDTQYF. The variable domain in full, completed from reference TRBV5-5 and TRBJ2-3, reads DAGVTQSPTHLIKTRGQQVTLRCSPISGHKSVSWYQQVLGQGPQFIFQYYEKEERGRGNFPDRFSARQFPNYSSELNVNALLLGDSALYLCASLQSSDTQYFGPGTRLTVL.

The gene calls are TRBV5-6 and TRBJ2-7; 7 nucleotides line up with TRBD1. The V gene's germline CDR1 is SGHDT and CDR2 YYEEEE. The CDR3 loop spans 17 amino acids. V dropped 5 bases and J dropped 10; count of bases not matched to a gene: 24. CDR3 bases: TGTGCCAGCAGGATCGGTGCTGGGACAGAGGAGCTGAGCGAACAGTACTTC. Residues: CASRIGAGTEELSEQYF.

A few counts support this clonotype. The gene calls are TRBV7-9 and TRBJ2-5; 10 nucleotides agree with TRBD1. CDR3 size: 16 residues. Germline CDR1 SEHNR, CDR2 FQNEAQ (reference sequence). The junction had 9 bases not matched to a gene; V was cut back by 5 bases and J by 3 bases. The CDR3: CASSHFDRGPEETQYF. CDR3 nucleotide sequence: TGTGCCAGCAGCCACTTCGACAGGGGGCCGGAAGAGACCCAGTACTTC. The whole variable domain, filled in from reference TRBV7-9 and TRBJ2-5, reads DTGVSQNPRHKITKRGQNVTFRCDPISEHNRLYWYRQTLGQGPEFLTYFQNEAQLEKSRLLSDRFSAERPKGSFSTLEIQRTEQGDSAMYLCASSHFDRGPEETQYFGPGTRLLVL.

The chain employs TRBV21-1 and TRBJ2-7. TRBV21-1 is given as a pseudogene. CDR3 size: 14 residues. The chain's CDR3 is CASSKKSFAYEQYF. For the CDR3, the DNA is TGTGCCAGCAGCAAAAAGTCGTTCGCCTACGAGCAGTACTTC.

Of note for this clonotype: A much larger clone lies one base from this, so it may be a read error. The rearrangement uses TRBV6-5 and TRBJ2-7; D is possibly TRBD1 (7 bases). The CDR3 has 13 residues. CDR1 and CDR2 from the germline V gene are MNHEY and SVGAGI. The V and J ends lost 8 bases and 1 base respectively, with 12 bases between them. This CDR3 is CASGGGQSYEQYF. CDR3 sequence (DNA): TGTGCCAGCGGAGGGGGACAGTCCTACGAGCAGTACTTC.

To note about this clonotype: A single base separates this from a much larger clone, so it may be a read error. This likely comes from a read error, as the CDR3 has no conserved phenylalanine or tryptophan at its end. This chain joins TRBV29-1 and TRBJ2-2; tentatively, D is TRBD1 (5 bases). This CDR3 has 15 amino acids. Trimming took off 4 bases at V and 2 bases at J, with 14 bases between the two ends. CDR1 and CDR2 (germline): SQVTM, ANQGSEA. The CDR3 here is CSVGLYRTNTGELFS. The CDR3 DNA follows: TGCAGCGTTGGTTTGTACAGGACCAACACCGGGGAGCTGTTTTCT.

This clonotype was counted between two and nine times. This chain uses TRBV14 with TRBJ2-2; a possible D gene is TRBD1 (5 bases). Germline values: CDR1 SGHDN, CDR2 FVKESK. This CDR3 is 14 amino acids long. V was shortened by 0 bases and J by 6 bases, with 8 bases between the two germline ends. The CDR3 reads CASSQESGPGELFF. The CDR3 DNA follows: TGTGCCAGCAGCCAAGAATCAGGGCCCGGGGAGCTGTTTTTT.

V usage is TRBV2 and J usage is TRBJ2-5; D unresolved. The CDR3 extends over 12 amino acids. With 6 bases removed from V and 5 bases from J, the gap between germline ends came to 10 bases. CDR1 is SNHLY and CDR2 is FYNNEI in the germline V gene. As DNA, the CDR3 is TGTGCCAGCAGCTATGACTGGGAGACCCAGTACTTC. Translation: CASSYDWETQYF.

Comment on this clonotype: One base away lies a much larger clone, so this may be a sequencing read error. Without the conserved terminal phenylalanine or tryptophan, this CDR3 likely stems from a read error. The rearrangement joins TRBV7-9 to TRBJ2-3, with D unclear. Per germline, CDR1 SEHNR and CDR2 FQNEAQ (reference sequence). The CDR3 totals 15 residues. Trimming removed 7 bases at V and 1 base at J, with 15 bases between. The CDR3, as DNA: TGTGCCAGCACCTCCGGCATGTGGGGCACAGATACGCAGTATATT. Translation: CASTSGMWGTDTQYI.

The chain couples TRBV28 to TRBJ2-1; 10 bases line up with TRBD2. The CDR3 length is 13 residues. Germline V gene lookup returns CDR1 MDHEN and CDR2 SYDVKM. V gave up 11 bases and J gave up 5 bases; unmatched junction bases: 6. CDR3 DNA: TGTGCCGCCGGGACTAGCGTAGACAATGAGCAGTTCTTC. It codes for CAAGTSVDNEQFF.

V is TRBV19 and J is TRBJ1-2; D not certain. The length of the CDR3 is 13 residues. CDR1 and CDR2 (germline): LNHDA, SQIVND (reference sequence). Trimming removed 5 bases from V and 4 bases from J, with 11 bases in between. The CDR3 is CASSFERSYGYTF. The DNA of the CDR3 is TGTGCCAGTAGTTTCGAACGGAGCTATGGCTACACCTTC.

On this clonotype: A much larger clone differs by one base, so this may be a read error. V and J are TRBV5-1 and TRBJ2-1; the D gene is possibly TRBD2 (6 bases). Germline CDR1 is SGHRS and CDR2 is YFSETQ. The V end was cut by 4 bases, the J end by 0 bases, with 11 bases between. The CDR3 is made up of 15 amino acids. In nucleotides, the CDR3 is TGCGCCAGCAGCGGAGGGGCTGTCTCCTACAATGAGCAGTTCTTC. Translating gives CASSGGAVSYNEQFF.

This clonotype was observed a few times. In nucleotides, the CDR3 is TGTGCCAGCAGCCCCGCGCCAGGGGATTCACCCCTCCACTTT. This gives the protein CASSPAPGDSPLHF. This chain links TRBV9 with TRBJ1-6, with D possibly being TRBD1 (6 bases). V lost 4 bases, J lost 8 bases, and 13 bases lay in between. CDR3 length equals 14 residues. Germline V gene data show CDR1 as SGDLS and CDR2 as YYNGEE. The variable domain in full, with the rest retrieved from reference TRBV9 and TRBJ1-6, is DSGVTQTPKHLITATGQRVTLRCSPRSGDLSVYWYQQSLDQGLQFLIQYYNGEERAKGNILERFSAQQFPDLHSELNLSSLELGDSALYFCASSPAPGDSPLHFGNGTRLTVT.

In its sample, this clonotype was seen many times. Here the CDR3 reads CASSPFFTETQYF. In DNA form, the CDR3 reads TGTGCCAGCAGTCCGTTCTTTACGGAGACCCAGTACTTC. The chain couples TRBV6-2 or TRBV6-3 to TRBJ2-5, with D uncertain. This CDR3 spans 13 amino acids. The germline CDR1 and CDR2 sequences are MNHEY and SVGEGT. With 5 bases removed from V and 5 bases from J, the gap between germline ends came to 12 bases.

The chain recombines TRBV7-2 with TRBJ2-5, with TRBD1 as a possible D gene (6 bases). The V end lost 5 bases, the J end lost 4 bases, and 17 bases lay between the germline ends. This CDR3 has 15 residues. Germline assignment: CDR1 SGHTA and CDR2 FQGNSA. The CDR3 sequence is CASSNEKDRRETQYF. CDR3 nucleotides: TGTGCCAGCAGCAATGAAAAGGACAGAAGAGAGACCCAGTACTTC.

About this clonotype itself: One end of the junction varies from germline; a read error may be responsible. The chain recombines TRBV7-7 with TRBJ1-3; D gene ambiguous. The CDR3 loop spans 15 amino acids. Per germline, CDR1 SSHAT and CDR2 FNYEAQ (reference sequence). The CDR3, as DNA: TGTGCTAGCAGCGAAGGACCAGGCTCTGGAAAAACCATATATTTT. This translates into CASSEGPGSGKTIYF.

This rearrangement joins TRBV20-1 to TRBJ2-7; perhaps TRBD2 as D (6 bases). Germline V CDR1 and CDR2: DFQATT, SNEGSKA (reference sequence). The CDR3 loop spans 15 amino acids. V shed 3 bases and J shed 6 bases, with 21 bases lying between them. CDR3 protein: CSASPYLSGKREQYF. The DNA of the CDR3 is TGCAGTGCTAGCCCTTATCTTAGCGGAAAGCGCGAGCAGTACTTC.

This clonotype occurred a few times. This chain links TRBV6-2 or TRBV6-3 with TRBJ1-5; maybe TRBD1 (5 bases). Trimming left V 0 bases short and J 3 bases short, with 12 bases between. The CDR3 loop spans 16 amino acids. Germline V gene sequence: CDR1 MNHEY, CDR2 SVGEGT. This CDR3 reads CASSYSEGYDNQPQHF. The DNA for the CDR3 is TGTGCCAGCAGTTACTCGGAGGGGTATGACAATCAGCCCCAGCATTTT.

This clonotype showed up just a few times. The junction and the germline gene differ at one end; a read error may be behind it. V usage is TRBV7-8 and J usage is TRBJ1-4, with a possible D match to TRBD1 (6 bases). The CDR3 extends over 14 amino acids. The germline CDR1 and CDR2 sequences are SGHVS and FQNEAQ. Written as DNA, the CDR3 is TGTGCCAGCAGCGCGGACAGTAATAATGGAAAACTGTTTTTT. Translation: CASSADSNNGKLFF.

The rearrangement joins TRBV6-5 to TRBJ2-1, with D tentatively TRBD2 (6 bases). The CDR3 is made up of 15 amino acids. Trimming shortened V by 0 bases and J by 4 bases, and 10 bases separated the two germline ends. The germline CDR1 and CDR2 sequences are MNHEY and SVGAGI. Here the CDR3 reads CASSYSREWYNEQFF. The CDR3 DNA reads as TGTGCCAGCAGTTACTCCCGGGAGTGGTACAATGAGCAGTTCTTC.

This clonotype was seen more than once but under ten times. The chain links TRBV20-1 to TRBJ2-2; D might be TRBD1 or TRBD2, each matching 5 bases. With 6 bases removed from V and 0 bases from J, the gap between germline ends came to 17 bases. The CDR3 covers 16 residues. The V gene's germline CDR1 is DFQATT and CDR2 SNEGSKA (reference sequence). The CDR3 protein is CSAKAPGRTNTGELFF. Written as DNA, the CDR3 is TGCAGTGCCAAAGCCCCAGGGAGAACGAACACCGGGGAGCTGTTTTTT.

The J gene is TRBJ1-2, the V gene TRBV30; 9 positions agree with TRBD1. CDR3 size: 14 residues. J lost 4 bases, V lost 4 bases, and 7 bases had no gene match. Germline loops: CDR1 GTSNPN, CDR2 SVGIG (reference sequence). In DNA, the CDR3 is TGTGCCTGGAAAGGAGGGGGACAGGGCTATGGCTACACCTTC. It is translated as CAWKGGGQGYGYTF.